This T cell receptor beta chain stems from a study of shared clonotypes between healthy human individuals. Participating donors were healthy, HIV-negative adults free of recent acute infections or vaccinations. From germline, CDR1 is SGHVS and CDR2 FQNEAQ. Between the trimmed V and J ends, which lost 1 base and 2 bases, there was a span of 3 bases. The CDR3 runs to 12 residues. TCRdb keeps only in-frame clones here, not all; method: immunoSEQ multiplex PCR. In the table there are over 400,000 clones, 70% to 80% of which are singletons. Details on this clone: This same CDR3 is encoded by further DNA sequences in the sample.

The receptor comes from a woman in her thirties or forties in good health. Some clones in this sample may be carry-over from other donors' samples. Sample: PBMCs. The rearrangement joins TRBV7-8 to TRBJ2-7; D gene ambiguous. The CDR3: CASSLGAYEQYF. The CDR3 DNA is TGTGCCAGCAGCTTAGGGGCCTACGAGCAGTACTTC. The entire variable domain, with the rest obtained from reference TRBV7-8 and TRBJ2-7, is as follows: GAGVSQSPRYKVAKRGQDVALRCDPISGHVSLFWYQQALGQGPEFLTYFQNEAQLDKSGLPSDRFFAERPEGSVSTLKIQRTQQEDSAVYLCASSLGAYEQYFGPGTRLTVT.